Listed below are T cell receptor beta chains from one sample, sequenced in a study of blood T cell repertoires in COVID-19. Here immunoSEQ multiplex PCR was the method, and the copy in TCRdb shows in-frame clones only, minus some. The sample has tens of thousands of clones; 80% to 90% are singletons. Sequenced input: peripheral blood. The receptors were gathered from a man aged 50-60 years with active COVID-19. Each CDR3 is given with its conserved first and last residue.

V: TRBV18
CDR3: CASSRETETSDTIYF

V: TRBV7-2
CDR3: CASSPNGYNEQFF

V: TRBV27
CDR3: CASSPAESSYNEQFF

V: TRBV30
CDR3: CAWSVLGAPMNTEAFF

V: TRBV5-1
CDR3: CASSLEASGRYIQYF

V: TRBV6-2/TRBV6-3
CDR3: CASSDRVYGYTF

V: TRBV2
CDR3: CASSETGYEQYF

V: TRBV18
CDR3: CASSPAVLTNYGYTF

V: TRBV4-2
CDR3: CASSQLTGLAGVADTQYF

V: TRBV5-5
CDR3: CASSLGQGTNIQYF

V: TRBV5-1
CDR3: CASSLTGGGQETQYF

V: TRBV3-1/TRBV3-2
CDR3: CASSQGGGYYEQYF

V: TRBV19
CDR3: CASSIVGQSYGYTF

V: TRBV6-2/TRBV6-3
CDR3: CASTPIDDLPGANVLTF

V: TRBV3-1/TRBV3-2
CDR3: CASSQGLVRSYNEQFF

V: TRBV12-2
CDR3: CASRSTNRGTSGSYEQFF

V: TRBV28
CDR3: CASSGAGTQNSPLHF

V: TRBV19
CDR3: CASSIVGRSGKLFF

V: TRBV6-2/TRBV6-3
CDR3: CASSYTFRATDRYTQYF

V: TRBV4-1
CDR3: CASSQGQGRGETQYF

V: TRBV28
CDR3: CASSLGTDSYEQYF

V: TRBV3-1/TRBV3-2
CDR3: CASSRISPWGTMNSGANVLTF

V: TRBV7-9
CDR3: CASSLPPRLAGGRDEQFF

V: TRBV5-1
CDR3: CASSFRGAGTDTQYF

V: TRBV5-1
CDR3: CASSLMGAGATGELFF

V: TRBV5-6
CDR3: CASSLVYRGYGYTF

V: TRBV5-4
CDR3: CASSLGQGGEVETQYF

V: TRBV25-1
CDR3: CASSELNEGAETQYF

V: TRBV5-1
CDR3: CASSSEGPGAGETQYF

V: TRBV7-3
CDR3: CASSLGLAPPSEQYF

V: TRBV6-6
CDR3: CASSVAGVSYEQYF

V: TRBV19
CDR3: CASSIQGVWGPQHF

V: TRBV5-6
CDR3: CASSLVAGRGYTF

V: TRBV19
CDR3: CASSIPRGPNEKLFF

V: TRBV5-1
CDR3: CASSLAQDYTGELFF

V: TRBV11-3
CDR3: CASSGQGGNEQFF

V: TRBV19
CDR3: CASESMLSGANVLTF

V: TRBV2
CDR3: CASSEALTGGTQYF

V: TRBV27
CDR3: CASSPSGTETGELFF

V: TRBV3-1/TRBV3-2
CDR3: CASSQNRDGGPYNEQFF

V: TRBV9
CDR3: CASLRGAAANTGELFF

V: TRBV5-1
CDR3: CATSGGSGANVLTF

V: TRBV6-5
CDR3: CASSYVGGQFTDTQYF

V: TRBV5-4
CDR3: CASSLVGATDTQYF

V: TRBV6-4
CDR3: CASSEQEYTEAFF